This T cell receptor beta chain derives from a study of blood T cell repertoires in COVID-19. Looking at the study overall: Acute-phase and convalescent COVID-19 samples originated in the United States, Italy and Spain. T cells, B-cell-depleted T cells, or PBMCs supplied cDNA or gDNA.

In the original analysis: Cell counts per sample came from amplifying reference gene primers. TCRdb's copy holds only in-frame clones and misses some; the assay was immunoSEQ multiplex PCR. The D gene and trimming were derived from the DNA, and the V and J assignments and clone size from that table. The top ten hold approximately 15% of the sample, which has some 46,000 clones, around 90% seen once. This CDR3 is built from 14 residues. The germline CDR1 and CDR2 sequences are SGDLS and YYNGEE. J lost 1 base, V lost 3 bases, and 2 bases had no gene match. The specimen sequenced was peripheral blood. The rearrangement joins TRBV9 to TRBJ1-1; TRBD1 matches at 8 bases. The TCR originated in a man aged 60-69 years with active COVID-19. The CDR3 DNA follows: TGTGCCAGCAGCGGAGGACAGGGGAACACTGAAGCTTTCTTT. Translating it yields CASSGGQGNTEAFF.